The present T cell receptor (beta chain) was sequenced within a study of T cell changes during pregnancy in multiple sclerosis. The method was immunoSEQ multiplex PCR; TCRdb's version includes in-frame clones alone and lacks a portion of them. The sample lists roughly 38,000 clones; roughly 89% were seen once. The germline CDR1 and CDR2 sequences are SQVTM and ANQGSEA. Unmatched junction bases numbered 4, after V lost 6 bases and J lost 3 bases. CDR3 size: 13 residues. J is TRBJ2-7 and V is TRBV29-1, with 11 bases identical to TRBD1. This clonotype was obtained from a female donor in good health, enrolled as a control in a pregnancy study. Sample: CD4+ T cells from peripheral blood mononuclear cells, taken in the second trimester of pregnancy. In DNA form, the CDR3 reads TGCAGCGTAACCGGGACAGGGGGCTACGAGCAGTACTTC. Protein product: CSVTGTGGYEQYF.